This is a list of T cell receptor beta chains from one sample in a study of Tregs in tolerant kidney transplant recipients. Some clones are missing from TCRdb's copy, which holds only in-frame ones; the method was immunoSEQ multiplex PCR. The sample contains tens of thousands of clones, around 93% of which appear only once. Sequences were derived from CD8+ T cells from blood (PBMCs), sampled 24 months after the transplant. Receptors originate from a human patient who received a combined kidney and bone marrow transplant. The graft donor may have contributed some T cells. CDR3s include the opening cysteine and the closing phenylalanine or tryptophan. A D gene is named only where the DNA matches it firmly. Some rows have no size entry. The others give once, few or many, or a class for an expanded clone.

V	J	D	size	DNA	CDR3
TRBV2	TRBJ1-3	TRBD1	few	TGTGCCAGGGAGGACAGGATTGGAAACACCATATATTTT	CAREDRIGNTIYF
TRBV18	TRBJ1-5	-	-	TGTGCCAGCTCAGGAGCGCAGATCAATCAGCCCCAGCATTTT	CASSGAQINQPQHF
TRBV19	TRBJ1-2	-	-	TGTGCCAGTAGTATATTGGGCAGTTACTGCGGCTACACCTTC	CASSILGSYCGYTF
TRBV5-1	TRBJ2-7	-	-	TGCGCCAGCAGCTTGACGGGGGAGCAGTACTTC	CASSLTGEQYF
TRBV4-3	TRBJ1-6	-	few	TGCGCCAGCAGCCAAGATAGCTGGGTTAAATCCCCCCTCCACTTT	CASSQDSWVKSPLHF
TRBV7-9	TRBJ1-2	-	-	TGTGCCAGCAGCCCCTGGGGGGGTACTAACTATGGCTACACCTTC	CASSPWGGTNYGYTF
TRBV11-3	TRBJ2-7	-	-	TGTGCCAGCAGCTCAGACAGGTACCCCTACGAGCAGTACTTC	CASSSDRYPYEQYF
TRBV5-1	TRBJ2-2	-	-	TGCGCCAGCAGCTTGTATCTCGGACAGAGAAACACCGGGGAGCTGTTTTTT	CASSLYLGQRNTGELFF
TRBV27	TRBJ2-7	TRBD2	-	TGTGCCAGCACCGATCCGGGACTAGGACCCTACGAGCAGTACTTC	CASTDPGLGPYEQYF
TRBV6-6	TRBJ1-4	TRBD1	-	TGTGCCAGCAGTTACATGGGACAGGGGTTTGAAAAACTGTTTTTT	CASSYMGQGFEKLFF
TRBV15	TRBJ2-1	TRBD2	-	TGTGCCACCAGCAGAGAACTAGCGAATGAGCAGTTCTTC	CATSRELANEQFF
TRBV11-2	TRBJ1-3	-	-	TGTGCCAGCAGCTTGGGTTACAGGGCAGCGGGAAACACCATATATTTT	CASSLGYRAAGNTIYF
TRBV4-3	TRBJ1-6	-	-	TGCGCCAGCAGCCAAGACGGGAGTTATACTTCACCCCTCCACTTT	CASSQDGSYTSPLHF
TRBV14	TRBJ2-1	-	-	TGTGCCAGCAGCCACGGTGGGCTAAATGAGCAGTTCTTC	CASSHGGLNEQFF
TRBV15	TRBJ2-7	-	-	TGTGCCACTCTCAGCGACGACTCCTACGAGCAGTACTTC	CATLSDDSYEQYF
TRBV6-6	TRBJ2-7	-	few	TGTGCCAGCAGTTACGTTGGGGCTGGAGAGCAGTACTTC	CASSYVGAGEQYF
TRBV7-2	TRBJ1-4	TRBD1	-	TGTGCCAGCAGCTCGACAGGGGCTAGAGAAAAACTGTTTTTT	CASSSTGAREKLFF
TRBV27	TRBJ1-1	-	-	TGTGCCAGCAGTTTAAGCCGGGGGGCGAACACTGAAGCTTTCTTT	CASSLSRGANTEAFF
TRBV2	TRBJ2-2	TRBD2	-	TGTACTACGGGGGGATGGACCGGGGAGCTGTTTTTT	CTTGGWTGELFF
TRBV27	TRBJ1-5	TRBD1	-	TGTGCCAGCAGCTCTTGGACAGGGATCAATCAGCCCCAGCATTTT	CASSSWTGINQPQHF
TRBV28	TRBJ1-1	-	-	TGTGCCAGCAGTTTGGGCCGGAACACTGAAGCTTTCTTT	CASSLGRNTEAFF
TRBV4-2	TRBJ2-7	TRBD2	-	TGTGCCAGCAGCCATGGTGCGGGAGCCTACGAGCAGTACTTC	CASSHGAGAYEQYF
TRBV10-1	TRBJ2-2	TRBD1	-	TGCGCCATCAATACAGGGGTCAGGTCCGGGGAGCTGTTTTTT	CAINTGVRSGELFF
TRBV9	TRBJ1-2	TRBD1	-	TGTGCCAGCAGCCTTGGACAGGGGGGTGGCTACACCTTC	CASSLGQGGGYTF
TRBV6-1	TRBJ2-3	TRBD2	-	TGTGCCAGCAGTGGGTTAGCGGGGGAGATAGATACGCAGTATTTT	CASSGLAGEIDTQYF
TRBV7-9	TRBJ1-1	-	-	TGTGCCAGCAGCAGTACAGGGTCGGTGGCCCATGAAGCTTTCTTT	CASSSTGSVAHEAFF
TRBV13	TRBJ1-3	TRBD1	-	TGTGCCGGCAGCTTAGGACAGGGGGAAAACACCATATATTTT	CAGSLGQGENTIYF
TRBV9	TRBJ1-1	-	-	TGTGCCAGCAGCGCCTCGGGAGGGGGCACTGAAGCTTTCTTT	CASSASGGGTEAFF
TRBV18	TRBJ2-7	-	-	TGTGCCAGCTCACCGAAGCGGGTAGGACACCGAAACTACGAGCAGTACTTC	CASSPKRVGHRNYEQYF
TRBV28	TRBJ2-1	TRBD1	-	TGTGCCAGCAGTCCCCCGACAGGGTCCAACTACAATGAGCAGTTCTTC	CASSPPTGSNYNEQFF
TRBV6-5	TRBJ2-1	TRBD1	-	TGTGCCAGCAGTTACTACGGGACAGGGACCAATGAGCAGTTCTTC	CASSYYGTGTNEQFF
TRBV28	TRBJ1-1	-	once	TGTGCCAGCAGTTTAGGGTTTTCAGGGAACGCTGAAGCTTTCTTT	CASSLGFSGNAEAFF
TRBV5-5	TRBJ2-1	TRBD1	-	TGTGCCAGCAGCTGGAGGACAGGGGTCTACAATGAGCAGTTCTTC	CASSWRTGVYNEQFF
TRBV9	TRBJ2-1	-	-	TGTGCCAGCAGCAACGCCGGAGACGAGCAGTTCTTC	CASSNAGDEQFF
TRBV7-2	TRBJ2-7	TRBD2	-	TGTGCCAGCAGCAAACGGCTGGAGGGGACTACCTACGAGCAGTACTTC	CASSKRLEGTTYEQYF
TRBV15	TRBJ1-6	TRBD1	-	TGTGCCACCAGCGGGGGGACAGAAAATTCACCCCTCCACTTT	CATSGGTENSPLHF
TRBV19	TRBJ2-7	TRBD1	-	TGTGCCAGTAGTAAATTCCCAGGGGGCATTTACGAGCAGTACTTC	CASSKFPGGIYEQYF
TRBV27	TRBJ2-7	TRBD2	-	TGTGCCAGCAGTGGGACTAGCGGCAACTACGAGCAGTACTTC	CASSGTSGNYEQYF
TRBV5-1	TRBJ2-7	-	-	TGCGCCAGCAGCTTGGGCACAGGGCCCTACGAGCAGTACTTC	CASSLGTGPYEQYF
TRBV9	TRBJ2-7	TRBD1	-	TGTGCCAGCAGCGCCGCAGGGGGCTACGAGCAGTACTTC	CASSAAGGYEQYF
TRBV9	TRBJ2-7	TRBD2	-	TGTGCCAGCAGCGCGTCAGGCCTAGCGGGAGACGAGCAGTACTTC	CASSASGLAGDEQYF
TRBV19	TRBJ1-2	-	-	TGTGCCAGTAGTCCTAGACGGGACACCTCTCGGTATGGCTACACCTTC	CASSPRRDTSRYGYTF
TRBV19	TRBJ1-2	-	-	TGTGCCAGTAGTATAGCGGGCAGGGACTATGGCTACACCTTC	CASSIAGRDYGYTF
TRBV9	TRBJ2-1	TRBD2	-	TGTGCCAGCACCTCCACTAGCGGGGTTGGCAAGACCTACAATGAGCAGTTCTTC	CASTSTSGVGKTYNEQFF
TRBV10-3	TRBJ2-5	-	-	TGTGCCATCAGTGAGTCGGTAGGCCAGGGATCCCAAGAGACCCAGTACTTC	CAISESVGQGSQETQYF
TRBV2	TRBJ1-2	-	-	TGTGCCAGCATCTTAGGGGGGGAGGTCTATGGCTACACCTTC	CASILGGEVYGYTF
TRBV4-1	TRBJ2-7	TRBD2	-	TGCGCCAGCAGTTCCGGGACTAGCGGCTACGAGCAGTACTTC	CASSSGTSGYEQYF
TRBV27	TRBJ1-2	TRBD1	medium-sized	TGTGCCAGCAGTATAGACAGGGCGGTTGGCTACACCTTC	CASSIDRAVGYTF
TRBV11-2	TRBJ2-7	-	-	TGTGCCAGCAGCTCCATAGGACACCTCTACGAGCAGTACTTC	CASSSIGHLYEQYF
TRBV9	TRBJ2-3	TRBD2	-	TGTGCCAGCAGCGTCTTAGCGGGGGGCCCCACAGATACACAGTATTTT	CASSVLAGGPTDTQYF
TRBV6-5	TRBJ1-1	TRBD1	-	TGTGCCAGCACCCTCAGGGACAGGGAAAACACTGAAGCTTTCTTT	CASTLRDRENTEAFF
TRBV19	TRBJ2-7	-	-	TGTGCCAGTAGTATAGTTCAGGGGAGCTACGAGCAGTACTTC	CASSIVQGSYEQYF
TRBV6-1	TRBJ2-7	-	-	TGTGCCAGCAGGGTCCCGGACAGCTACGAGCAGTACTTC	CASRVPDSYEQYF
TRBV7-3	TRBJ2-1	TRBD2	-	TGTGCCAGCAGCCGACTAGCGGGGGGGACGAGTGAGCAGTTCTTC	CASSRLAGGTSEQFF
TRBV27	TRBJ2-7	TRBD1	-	TGTGCCAGCAGTTTTTCAACGGGACAGAAGTACTACGAGCAGTACTTC	CASSFSTGQKYYEQYF